This T cell receptor beta chain derives from a study of blood T cells in healthy people across ages. Study observations and caveats: TCR beta diversity, measured per million T cells, fell in a roughly linear way with age.

Details on this clonotype: As yet, its antigen is unknown.

Looked up from germline, CDR1 is SNHLY and CDR2 is FYNNEI. V was pared by 8 bases and J by 6 bases, with 12 bases of the junction left unmatched. The CDR3 is 15 amino acids. The authors ran a second PCR of about 6 to 12 cycles using a sample-barcoded 5' primer and a J-beta primer mix. From the 5' RACE reads, TCRdb called clonotypes with MiXCR, one entry per CDR3 protein. Here the sample spans over 1.5 million distinct CDR3 sequences, about 49% being singletons. Material: blood. The TCR originated in a woman between 40 and 55 years old in good health. V and J are TRBV2 and TRBJ1-5, with TRBD1 matching over 8 bases. The CDR3 protein is CASCYDRGARQPQHF. The CDR3 coding sequence is TGTGCCAGCTGCTACGACAGGGGAGCACGTCAGCCCCAGCATTTT. Drawing the rest from reference TRBV2 and TRBJ1-5, the complete variable domain is EPEVTQTPSHQVTQMGQEVILRCVPISNHLYFYWYRQILGQKVEFLVSFYNNEISEKSEIFDDQFSVERPDGSNFTLKIRSTKLEDSAMYFCASCYDRGARQPQHFGDGTRLSIL.